This entry features one T cell receptor (beta chain) sequence. Its antigen is currently not known. Base qualities are missing; no much larger clone stands one base away. In total, 500 to 700 healthy bone marrow donors made up the cohort. At the time of sampling, every cohort member was nominally healthy, though immune exposures that went unrecorded were likely present. The donor tested CMV seronegative, placing the donor among the roughly 340 seronegative members of the cohort. Each donor provided a peripheral blood sample, and peripheral blood mononuclear cells were used for TCR beta sequencing. Genomic DNA extraction from the blood cell samples was performed with the Qiagen DNeasy Blood Extraction Kit. As encoded in the germline V gene, CDR1 is SQVTM while CDR2 is ANQGSEA. Its CDR3 holds 13 amino acids, cysteine through phenylalanine. Of the read, only the CDR3 DNA is kept; its 39 bases are in frame from base 1. V is pruned by 5 bases and J by 8 bases, leaving 9 bases of the junction without a gene match.

The method behind the library was the immunoSEQ multiplex PCR assay. A mixture of 60 forward primers for TCR Vbeta segments and 13 reverse primers for TCR Jbeta segments was used in the multiplex PCR. The CDR3 region of rearranged TCR beta genes was amplified from genomic DNA by a multiplex PCR assay. The amplified TCR beta libraries were sequenced on the Illumina HiSeq System as 87-base-pair reads. As for the original processing: A later analysis counted about 82 million unique TCR beta chains across the 670 or so repertoires, and 10 million to 12 million of these chains were shared by at least two donors. A nearest-neighbor algorithm error-corrected the raw reads and collapsed the reads into unique sequences, merging closely related sequences to remove PCR and sequencing errors. To assign V, D and J gene segments, CDR3 sequences were aligned to IMGT reference sequences. For a sequence to be retained, a match of at least six nucleotides to both a V gene segment and a J gene segment was required. Rearrangements were called productive when the CDR3 lacked stop codons and stayed in frame with V and J; all others were non-productive. Following IMGT convention, CDR3 was defined as the stretch from the second conserved V-encoded cysteine to the conserved J-encoded phenylalanine. The earlier analysis of fewer than 750 of the donors excluded sequences that lacked an unambiguous match to a single V gene segment. In an earlier analysis of some 590 of the donors, a V segment was called functional when productive rearrangements were above 56.7%, and segregating when the standard deviation between donors exceeded 5%. A statistical classification framework was built to diagnose cytomegalovirus status from the catalog of TCR beta chain sequences. In a later analysis, V and J genes were assigned by comparing TCR nucleotide sequences against IMGT/GENE-DB human TR gene sequences. In a later analysis, CDR3 sequences and most-parsimonious VDJ recombination scenarios were assigned using the TCRdist pipeline. A later analysis defined each TCR beta chain by its CDR3 amino acid sequence plus V-gene family, and excluded reads lacking a unique V-gene family. As a way to deal with suspected cross-contamination and a sequencing artifact, a later analysis dropped 500 to 700 nucleotide sequences that were highly shared and had low generation probability. In a later analysis, a clonal expansion index for each public chain was calculated from normalized within-repertoire ranks of inferred template counts. Generation probabilities in a later analysis came from a VDJ recombination model fitted to out-of-frame rearrangements, and those results were checked against IGoR. A later analysis scored TCR-TCR, TCR-HLA and TCR-CMV co-occurrence with hypergeometric tests, applying a repertoire-size bias correction to TCR pairs. To estimate false discovery rates, a later analysis permuted the HLA or CMV assignments 20 times. A later analysis grouped co-occurring TCRs with DBSCAN, adding TCRdist sequence similarity when clustering within HLA-allele-positive subsets. Co-occurrence clustering excluded repertoires with fewer than 30,000 or more than 120,000 public chains, plus five with anomalous nucleotide sharing. Here the immuneACCESS table is served through TCRdb, limited to in-frame sequences with V and J called. Missing clones are a known gap in these copies; in checked studies unresolved V genes cover under half, and the rest lacks a known reason. D and trimming were read from the DNA, whereas the V and J calls and clone size are those reported in that table. This sample lists about 210,000 clones; 80% to 90% were detected once. The ten largest make up about 3.1% of the sample.

This entry comes from a study of cytomegalovirus exposure and HLA in healthy donors (dated 2017 in TCRdb). About the study as a whole: An earlier analysis of roughly 610 of the donors reported under 300 Gb of sequence data and 90 million to 120 million unique TCR beta sequences obtained from around 170 million T cells. All discovery cohort repertoires had been generated on a single sequencing platform. The number of donors typed differed by locus, with roughly 629-640 for A, B, C, DRB1 and DQB1, around 500 for DQA1, over 600 for DPA1, and roughly 450 for DPB1. Class I and class II HLA loci were covered by the typing at four-digit resolution. A later genetic analysis used genome-wide SNP genotypes for about 65% of the roughly 670 donors, treating that subset as a discovery cohort. The study aimed to test whether signatures of past pathogen exposure could be identified by cataloging public T cell receptors. Roughly 300 gigabases of sequencing data and around 87 million unique TCR sequences were included in an early release covering under 650 HLA-typed donors. The study profiled the T cell repertoires of fewer than 850 subjects by immunosequencing and related them to cytomegalovirus serostatus. In a later analysis, previously published TCR beta repertoires from roughly 710 donors were re-analyzed and high-resolution HLA genotyping was added so that TCR occurrence patterns could be studied. In an earlier analysis of 550 to 700 of the donors, high-throughput TCR beta sequencing was used to judge whether each TCR beta V gene segment behaved as functional or pseudogenic. Alongside the repertoire data, information on donor age, sex, ethnicity and CMV serostatus was compiled. Among 398 genotyped donors of the cohort, an average of approximately 240,000 unique TCR beta nucleotide sequences were sequenced per donor, around 20% of them non-productive. Rather than using new phenotypic data, the later analysis identified candidate immune exposures from TCR beta sequences and from how often those sequences occurred across donors. High-throughput TCR immunosequencing, statistical association of individual TCRs with disease status, and machine learning were combined to predict cytomegalovirus infection status. Among the approximately 400 genotyped donors, about 83% belonged to the genetic ancestry cluster associated with self-reported Caucasian donors. Roughly five DR-DQ haplotypes were treated as single units for association and clustering because of strong linkage in the cohort. A separate validation cohort of over 95 different subjects was used in addition to the roughly 700-subject first cohort.

What the authors observed across the whole study: Most TCR sequences were seen in very few donors, while some public TCRs were found in many individuals. The 87-base-pair reads could not distinguish some IMGT-functional V segments, including TRBV6-2 and TRBV6-3, so those segments were excluded. In a later analysis, TCR association rates were found to vary across HLA loci, with the most associated TCRs seen for DRB1 alleles and the fewest for HLA-C alleles. In a later analysis, most CMV-associated TCR beta chains were found to appear HLA-restricted, with HLA associations seemingly driven largely by CMV exposure. Cytomegalovirus status was reported to be diagnosed by the classifier with high specificity and sensitivity in both the original and validation cohorts. The presence/absence analyses assumed that sequencing depth was roughly uniform across donors, and that assumption may not be true. In this cohort, only TCR beta chains were sequenced, and detectable features were limited by the absence of alpha or paired-chain data. A further reported finding was that TCR beta sequences accurately predicted the HLA-A and HLA-B alleles for most subjects in the first cohort. Because counts were too low, 15 to 20 rarely observed V segments, including chromosome 9 orphons, were excluded from the earlier analysis of under 650 of the donors. In a later genetic analysis, fewer N-insertions in productive TCRs were reported among donors in an Asian-associated ancestry cluster than the roughly 700-donor mean. In vitro tests confirmed that a few of the cytomegalovirus-associated TCR beta chains recognize cytomegalovirus antigens. Broadly in line with IMGT annotations, most TCR beta V segments showed up in productive rearrangements about 87% or about 30% of the time in an earlier analysis of under 700 of the donors. An association between a missense DCLRE1C variant and V-gene and J-gene trimming of TCR beta chains was found in a later genetic analysis and replicated in an independent cohort. Compared with equally common non-associated chains, HLA-associated TCR beta chains in a later analysis were more clonally expanded and had lower generation probabilities. Linkage disequilibrium might explain the correlated functional status among segregating V segments, but an unknown experimental factor could not be excluded. A later analysis reported that several top co-occurrence clusters appeared linked to parvovirus B19, influenza, CMV and Epstein-Barr virus. The study listed 164 TCR beta chains as associated with cytomegalovirus. The authors suggested that the approach could potentially be extended to other disease states and immunological phenotypes. Strong co-occurrence of HLA alleles, especially DR and DQ, made assigning TCR associations to individual alleles difficult. HLA typing was unavailable for some donors at each locus, so association tests used only the typed subset. The sequencing pipeline was judged likely to have produced a cluster of highly shared sequence variants as a technical artifact. Specific HLA alleles were associated with roughly 17,000 TCR beta sequences at a false discovery rate of 0.05 in a later analysis. Immune exposure information for the cohort was limited to CMV serostatus.

The sequence was obtained from a man between 25 and 39 years old in good health and CMV-seronegative. The sequence is built from TRBV29-1 and TRBJ1-2; 9 of the junction bases match TRBD1. The specimen was PBMCs. The DNA sequence follows: TGCAGCGTTCTCCGGGACAGGGTGCGAGGCTACACCTTC. This codes for CSVLRDRVRGYTF.